This entry lists 32 T cell receptor beta chains sequenced from one sample in a study of blood T cell repertoires in COVID-19. Sequencing was performed with immunoSEQ multiplex PCR; in TCRdb, only in-frame clones are kept and a portion is missing. The sample has a few hundred thousand clones; 88% are singletons. Sequenced material: PBMCs or T cells enriched from blood (not recorded which). The receptors shown here come from a woman aged 25 to 39 who had been exposed to COVID-19.

V usage is TRBV19 and J usage is TRBJ2-1; D is perhaps TRBD2 (6 bases). Trimming shortened V by 3 bases and J by 0 bases, and 18 bases separated the two germline ends. The CDR3 has 18 residues. Germline CDR1 is LNHDA and CDR2 is SQIVND (reference sequence). CDR3 bases: TGTGCCAGTAGTATCTGGATAAGGGACTCCAGCTCCTACAATGAGCAGTTCTTC. Translation gives CASSIWIRDSSSYNEQFF. Using reference TRBV19 and TRBJ2-1 for the parts outside the CDR3, the full variable domain is DGGITQSPKYLFRKEGQNVTLSCEQNLNHDAMYWYRQDPGQGLRLIYYSQIVNDFQKGDIAEGYSVSREKKESFPLTVTSAQKNPTAFYLCASSIWIRDSSSYNEQFFGPGTRLTVL.

The CDR3 spells CASSLERRSSYEQYF. CDR3 nucleotides: TGCGCCAGCAGCTTGGAAAGAAGGAGCTCCTACGAGCAGTACTTC. This sequence joins TRBV5-1 and TRBJ2-7, with D uncertain. V lost 0 bases and J 0 bases, leaving 10 bases between the germline ends. CDR1 is SGHRS and CDR2 is YFSETQ in the germline V gene. The CDR3 covers 15 residues.

This CDR3 reads CASSLEGLAPYNEQFF. Written as DNA, the CDR3 is TGTGCCAGCAGCTTAGAGGGACTAGCCCCCTACAATGAGCAGTTCTTC. The V and J genes are TRBV7-9 and TRBJ2-1; TRBD2 matches at 9 bases. There are 16 residues in the CDR3. V shed 1 base, J shed 2 bases, and the junction held 3 bases outside the gene matches. Per germline, CDR1 SEHNR and CDR2 FQNEAQ (reference sequence).

This clone has a handful of counts. The J gene is TRBJ1-1, the V gene TRBV13; D remains ambiguous. The germline V gene has CDR1 PRHDT and CDR2 FYEKMQ (reference sequence). Trimming took off 5 bases at V and 1 base at J, with 14 bases between the two ends. This CDR3 spans 15 amino acids. The CDR3 nucleotides read TGTGCCAGCAGCCCTCTCCTACAGAGGAACACTGAAGCTTTCTTT. This translates into CASSPLLQRNTEAFF.

The rearrangement uses TRBV19 and TRBJ1-1, with no clear D. Germline V gives CDR1 LNHDA, CDR2 SQIVND (reference sequence). The CDR3 loop spans 14 amino acids. V shed 7 bases and J shed 0 bases, with 12 bases lying between them. The DNA of the CDR3 is TGTGCCAGTACCATGCGAGGGATGAACACTGAAGCTTTCTTT. It yields the protein CASTMRGMNTEAFF.

The J gene is TRBJ1-2, the V gene TRBV9, with TRBD1 identical over 12 bases. With V trimmed by 4 bases and J by 4 bases, 5 bases remained unmatched. The germline V gene has CDR1 SGDLS and CDR2 YYNGEE. The CDR3 length is 15 residues. As DNA, the CDR3 is TGTGCCAGCAGCCCTACGGGACAGGGGGCCTATGGCTACACCTTC. This codes for CASSPTGQGAYGYTF.

This sequence joins TRBV24-1 and TRBJ1-4; 9 positions agree with TRBD1. Germline lookup yields CDR1 KGHDR and CDR2 SFDVKD. V gave up 4 bases and J gave up 8 bases; unmatched junction bases: 7. This CDR3 has 15 amino acids. As DNA, the CDR3 is TGTGCCACCAGTGACCCGGGACAGGGAGTCGAAAAACTGTTTTTT. It codes for CATSDPGQGVEKLFF.

This clone appeared a single time. The chain carries TRBV29-1 and TRBJ1-4; 11 bases align to TRBD1. The V segment lost 4 bases and the J segment 7 bases; nucleotides outside the gene matches: 5. CDR1 SQVTM and CDR2 ANQGSEA come from the germline V gene. The CDR3 spans 14 residues. CDR3 loop: CSVVGGQGGEKLFF. For the CDR3, the DNA is TGCAGCGTTGTCGGGGGACAGGGGGGTGAAAAACTGTTTTTT.

This clone has more than one count but fewer than ten. This chain connects TRBV3-1 (or the pseudogene TRBV3-2) to TRBJ2-1; TRBD2 is a possible D gene (6 bases). V lost 4 bases to trimming and J lost 5 bases, with 12 bases between them. This CDR3 has 14 amino acids. Germline V CDR1 and CDR2: LGHDT, YNNKEL (reference sequence). For the CDR3, the DNA is TGTGCCAGCAGCCCAGGCCAGCGGGACAATGAGCAGTTCTTC. The encoded protein is CASSPGQRDNEQFF.

V gene TRBV7-9 combines with J gene TRBJ1-4; D ambiguous. The CDR3 is 12 amino acids. Per the germline V gene, CDR1 is SEHNR and CDR2 is FQNEAQ (reference sequence). V was trimmed by 5 bases and J by 4 bases, leaving 5 bases between them. The CDR3 coding sequence is TGTGCCAGCAGCCGTAGTAATGAAAAACTGTTTTTT. It is translated as CASSRSNEKLFF. The entire variable domain, with the rest obtained from reference TRBV7-9 and TRBJ1-4, is as follows: DTGVSQNPRHKITKRGQNVTFRCDPISEHNRLYWYRQTLGQGPEFLTYFQNEAQLEKSRLLSDRFSAERPKGSFSTLEIQRTEQGDSAMYLCASSRSNEKLFFGSGTQLSVL.

Regarding this clone: The sample has other DNA sequences that encode this CDR3 too. CDR3 sequence (DNA): TGTGCCAGTAGTATTACAGGGGGGAACACTGAAGCTTTCTTT. Protein product: CASSITGGNTEAFF. The chain recombines TRBV19 with TRBJ1-1; 8 nucleotides match TRBD1. V was clipped by 3 bases and J by 1 base; unmatched bases: 1. The germline gives CDR1 LNHDA, CDR2 SQIVND (reference sequence). The CDR3 length is 14 residues.

V usage is TRBV27 and J usage is TRBJ2-7, with 8 bases aligning to TRBD2. J lost 4 bases, V lost 8 bases, and 10 bases had no gene match. This CDR3 spans 14 amino acids. CDR1 and CDR2 from the germline V gene are MNHEY and SMNVEV (reference sequence). The CDR3: CASGRKREQYEQYF. In nucleotides, the CDR3 is TGTGCCAGCGGCAGAAAGCGGGAGCAGTACGAGCAGTACTTC.

This clone appeared once. V and J are TRBV7-3 and TRBJ2-1, with TRBD2 identical over 8 bases. The CDR3 covers 15 residues. The ends lost 4 bases at V and 7 bases at J; junction bases unmatched: 9. Germline lookup yields CDR1 SGHTA and CDR2 FQGTGA. CDR3 in amino acids: CASSSNGLARNEQFF. Written as DNA, the CDR3 is TGTGCCAGCAGCTCAAACGGACTAGCAAGGAATGAGCAGTTCTTC.

The chain uses TRBV19 and TRBJ2-7; TRBD2 agrees at 9 bases. The V segment lost 7 bases and the J segment 4 bases; nucleotides outside the gene matches: 11. The CDR3 consists of 15 residues. CDR1 is LNHDA and CDR2 is SQIVND in the germline V gene (reference sequence). CDR3 loop: CASTTSGLNGYEQYF. The CDR3 coding sequence is TGTGCCAGTACAACTAGCGGGCTCAATGGGTACGAGCAGTACTTC.

The gene calls are TRBV7-2 and TRBJ1-2; weak D call: TRBD1 (6 bases). Germline CDR1 is SGHTA and CDR2 is FQGNSA. There are 13 residues in the CDR3. Between the trimmed V and J ends, which lost 0 bases and 8 bases, there was a span of 10 bases. CDR3 residues: CASSLAGARGYTF. CDR3 sequence (DNA): TGTGCCAGCAGCTTAGCGGGGGCGAGGGGCTACACCTTC.

A word on this clone: A read error may account for a junction end that differs from germline. The genes are TRBV25-1 and TRBJ2-1; D is perhaps TRBD1 (5 bases). The CDR3 extends over 16 amino acids. CDR1 and CDR2 (germline): MGHDK, SYGVNS. The CDR3 nucleotides read TGTGCCAGCAGCGAATTAGAGCAGGGCCTATACAATGAGCAGTTCTTC. Its protein product is CASSELEQGLYNEQFF.

V and J are TRBV5-1 and TRBJ2-1; the match to TRBD2 covers 9 bases. The germline V gene encodes CDR1 SGHRS and CDR2 YFSETQ. This CDR3 comprises 15 residues. J was trimmed by 9 bases and V by 4 bases; bases with no gene match: 11. CDR3 DNA sequence: TGCGCCAGCAGCCCGGGACTAGCAGCTGGGAGTGAGCAGTTCTTC. Translating it yields CASSPGLAAGSEQFF.

This sequence joins TRBV15 and TRBJ1-1; no clear D. Germline CDR1 is LNHNV and CDR2 is YYDKDF (reference sequence). V was cut by 6 bases and J by 0 bases, with 14 bases left in between. The CDR3 totals 15 residues. The CDR3 sequence is CATRVGRTLNTEAFF. DNA for the CDR3: TGTGCCACCAGGGTGGGCAGGACTTTGAACACTGAAGCTTTCTTT.

The chain combines TRBV9 with TRBJ2-7; TRBD1 agrees at 7 bases. The trim removed 2 bases at V and 0 bases at J, leaving 5 bases unmatched. CDR1 is SGDLS and CDR2 is YYNGEE in the germline V gene. The CDR3 totals 15 residues. CDR3 bases: TGTGCCAGCAGCGTTGGACAGGCGAGCTCCTACGAGCAGTACTTC. It translates to CASSVGQASSYEQYF.

The chain is built from TRBV9 and TRBJ1-1; D is unresolved. The CDR3 loop spans 15 amino acids. Per the germline V gene, CDR1 is SGDLS and CDR2 is YYNGEE. The V gene lost 0 bases and the J gene lost 1 base, with 10 bases spanning the gap. The CDR3 protein is CASSVGIPGNTEAFF. The CDR3 bases are TGTGCCAGCAGCGTAGGCATCCCAGGGAACACTGAAGCTTTCTTT.

This chain connects TRBV30 to TRBJ1-3; 7 bases agree with TRBD1. The CDR3 is 14 residues long. Germline lookup yields CDR1 GTSNPN and CDR2 SVGIG (reference sequence). V dropped 3 bases and J dropped 0; count of bases not matched to a gene: 2. This CDR3 is CAWRTGVSGNTIYF. CDR3 nucleotide sequence: TGTGCCTGGAGAACAGGGGTCTCTGGAAACACCATATATTTT. Supplemented by reference TRBV30 and TRBJ1-3, the full variable domain reads SQTIHQWPATLVQPVGSPLSLECTVEGTSNPNLYWYRQAAGRGLQLLFYSVGIGQISSEVPQNLSASRPQDRQFILSSKKLLLSDSGFYLCAWRTGVSGNTIYFGEGSWLTVV.

The chain combines TRBV11-2 with TRBJ2-5; tentative D call: TRBD1 (6 bases). The CDR3 loop spans 15 amino acids. Trimming took off 3 bases at V and 1 base at J, with 12 bases between the two ends. Germline lookup yields CDR1 SGHAT and CDR2 FQNNGV. Here the CDR3 reads CASSFSVDSQETQYF. The DNA of the CDR3 is TGTGCCAGCAGCTTCTCGGTGGACAGCCAAGAGACCCAGTACTTC.

The V call is TRBV2, the J call TRBJ2-4; 9 bases map to TRBD1. V was clipped by 6 bases and J by 1 base; unmatched bases: 19. Germline CDR1 and CDR2: SNHLY and FYNNEI. The length of the CDR3 is 20 residues. The CDR3 here is CASSPQGGTGMVLAKNIQYF. The CDR3 coding sequence is TGTGCCAGCAGCCCACAGGGGGGGACAGGGATGGTCCTCGCCAAAAACATTCAGTACTTC.

The rearrangement links TRBV10-1 to TRBJ2-7; D gene uncertain. The length of the CDR3 is 14 residues. The V gene's germline CDR1 is WNHNN and CDR2 SYGVQD (reference sequence). V lost 3 bases to trimming and J lost 9 bases, with 18 bases between them. CDR3 sequence: CASSDEQRDLRQYF. The DNA of the CDR3 is TGCGCCAGCAGTGATGAACAGAGAGACCTACGGCAGTACTTC.

This chain joins TRBV11-1 and TRBJ2-7; D not certain. Trimming took off 1 base at V and 3 bases at J, with 13 bases between the two ends. Per the germline V gene, CDR1 is SGHAT and CDR2 is FQDESV (reference sequence). The CDR3 is 15 residues long. The CDR3 DNA is TGTGCCAGCAGCTTAGTCAGTTCCCAGGACTACGAGCAGTACTTC. It specifies CASSLVSSQDYEQYF.

The chain has TRBV10-2 and TRBJ1-1, with a weak D call TRBD1 (5 bases). CDR1 and CDR2 (germline): WSHSY, SAAADI. CDR3 length: 14 residues. Trimming shortened V by 6 bases and J by 6 bases, and 17 bases separated the two germline ends. The CDR3 coding sequence is TGCGCCAGCAGCCTAGGGGCCAAGACGGCTGAAGCTTTCTTT. It specifies CASSLGAKTAEAFF.

V is TRBV3-1 (or the pseudogene TRBV3-2) and J is TRBJ1-5, with D possibly being TRBD1 (5 bases). Germline lookup yields CDR1 LGHDT and CDR2 YNNKEL (reference sequence). Trimming removed 4 bases from V and 0 bases from J, with 10 bases in between. This CDR3 region has 15 residues. DNA of the CDR3: TGTGCCAGCAGCCCGACAGTGAATAGCAATCAGCCCCAGCATTTT. Translating gives CASSPTVNSNQPQHF.

This chain joins TRBV12-3 or TRBV12-4 and TRBJ2-7; TRBD1 matches 7 bases. There are 11 residues in the CDR3. V dropped 10 bases and J dropped 7; count of bases not matched to a gene: 7. The CDR3 spells CATRQGMEQYF. CDR3 bases: TGTGCCACCAGACAGGGAATGGAGCAGTACTTC.

This chain joins TRBV28 and TRBJ1-2; maybe TRBD1 (5 bases). The V gene lost 3 bases and the J gene lost 6 bases, with 5 bases spanning the gap. The CDR3 contains 11 residues. Germline V gene data show CDR1 as MDHEN and CDR2 as SYDVKM. The CDR3 nucleotides are TGTGCCAGCAGTTTCAGGGATGGCTACACCTTC. Its translation: CASSFRDGYTF.

V gene TRBV5-6 combines with J gene TRBJ2-6, with D perhaps matching TRBD1 (5 bases). CDR1 is SGHDT, CDR2 YYEEEE, per germline. The CDR3 is made up of 14 amino acids. The ends were cut back, 4 bases at V and 1 base at J, with 6 bases in the middle. CDR3 residues: CASSPGSGANVLTF. The CDR3 nucleotides are TGTGCCAGCAGCCCAGGGTCTGGGGCCAACGTCCTGACTTTC.

With respect to this clone: This sample also contains other DNA sequences that code for the same CDR3. The chain is built from TRBV28 and TRBJ1-1, with TRBD1 matching 7 bases. Germline loops: CDR1 MDHEN, CDR2 SYDVKM. The CDR3 length is 14 residues. V was pared by 6 bases and J by 4 bases, with 8 bases of the junction left unmatched. Here the CDR3 DNA reads TGTGCCAGCAGCCTCGGGCAGGGGGGCACTGAAGCTTTCTTT. Translation gives CASSLGQGGTEAFF.

In this sample, this clone turned up once. The rearrangement joins TRBV15 to TRBJ1-6; 8 nucleotides line up with TRBD1. Germline V gene data show CDR1 as LNHNV and CDR2 as YYDKDF (reference sequence). The trim removed 6 bases at V and 7 bases at J, leaving 5 bases unmatched. This CDR3 is 14 amino acids long. The CDR3 loop is CATRPDRGNSPLHF. CDR3 in DNA: TGTGCCACCAGACCCGACAGGGGAAATTCACCCCTCCACTTT.